This T cell receptor beta chain was retrieved from a study of blood T cell repertoires in COVID-19. Study-level information: Acute and convalescent COVID-19 samples came from the United States, Italy and Spain. T cells, B-cell-depleted T cells, or PBMCs supplied cDNA or gDNA.

In germline, CDR1 is KGHDR, CDR2 SFDVKD. With 4 bases removed from V and 11 bases from J, the gap between germline ends came to 17 bases. The CDR3 contains 15 residues. Original analysis: Reference gene primer amplification gave nucleated cell count estimates. TCRdb's copy holds only in-frame clones and misses some; the assay was immunoSEQ multiplex PCR. The D gene and trimming were derived from the DNA, and the V and J assignments and clone size from that table. Of 55,000 to 75,000 clones listed, about 86% are singletons. The material sequenced was peripheral blood. The TCR was taken from a man between 50 and 59 years old with acute or convalescent COVID-19. V gene TRBV24-1 combines with J gene TRBJ1-6; D possibly corresponds to TRBD1 (6 bases). Written as DNA, the CDR3 is TGTGCCACCAGTGACCGGGGACACCACGGGCCACCCCTCCACTTT. Translation gives CATSDRGHHGPPLHF.